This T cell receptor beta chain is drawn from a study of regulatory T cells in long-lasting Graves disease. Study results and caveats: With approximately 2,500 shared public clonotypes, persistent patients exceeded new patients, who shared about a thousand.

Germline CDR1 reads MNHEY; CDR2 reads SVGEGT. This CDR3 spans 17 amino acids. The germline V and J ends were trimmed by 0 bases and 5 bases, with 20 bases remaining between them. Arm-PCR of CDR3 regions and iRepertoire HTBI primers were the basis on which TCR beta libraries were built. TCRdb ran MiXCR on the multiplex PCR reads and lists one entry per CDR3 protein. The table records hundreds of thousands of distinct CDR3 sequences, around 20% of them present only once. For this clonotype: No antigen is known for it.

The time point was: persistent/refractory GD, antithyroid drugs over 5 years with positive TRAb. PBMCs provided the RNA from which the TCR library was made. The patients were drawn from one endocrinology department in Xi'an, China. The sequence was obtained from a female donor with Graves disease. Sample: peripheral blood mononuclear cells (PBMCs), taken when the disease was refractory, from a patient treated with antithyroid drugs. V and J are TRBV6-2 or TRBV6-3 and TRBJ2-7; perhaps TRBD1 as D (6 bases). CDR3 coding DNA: TGTGCCAGCAGTTACTCGATAACTTCGCAGGGGCCCCACGAGCAGTACTTC. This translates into CASSYSITSQGPHEQYF.